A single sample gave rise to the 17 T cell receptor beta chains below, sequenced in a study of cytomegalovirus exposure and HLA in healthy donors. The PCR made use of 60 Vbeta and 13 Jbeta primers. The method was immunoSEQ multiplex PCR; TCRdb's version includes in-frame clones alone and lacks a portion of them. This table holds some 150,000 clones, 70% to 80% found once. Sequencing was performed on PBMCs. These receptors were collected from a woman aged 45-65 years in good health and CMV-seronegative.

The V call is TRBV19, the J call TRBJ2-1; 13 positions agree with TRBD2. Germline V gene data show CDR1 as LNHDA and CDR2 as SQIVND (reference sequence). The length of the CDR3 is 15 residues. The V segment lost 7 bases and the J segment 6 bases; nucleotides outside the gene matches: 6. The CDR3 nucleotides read TGTGCCAGTACCGCTGGACTAGCGGGGGCCAATGAGCAGTTCTTC. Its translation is CASTAGLAGANEQFF. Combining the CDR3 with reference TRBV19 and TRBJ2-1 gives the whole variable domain DGGITQSPKYLFRKEGQNVTLSCEQNLNHDAMYWYRQDPGQGLRLIYYSQIVNDFQKGDIAEGYSVSREKKESFPLTVTSAQKNPTAFYLCASTAGLAGANEQFFGPGTRLTVL.

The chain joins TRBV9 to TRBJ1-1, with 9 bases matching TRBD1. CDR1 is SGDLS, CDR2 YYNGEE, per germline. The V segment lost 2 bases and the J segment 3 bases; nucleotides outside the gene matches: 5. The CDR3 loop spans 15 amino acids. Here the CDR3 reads CASSVHRQGDTEAFF. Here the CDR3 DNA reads TGTGCCAGCAGCGTTCACCGACAGGGGGACACTGAAGCTTTCTTT.

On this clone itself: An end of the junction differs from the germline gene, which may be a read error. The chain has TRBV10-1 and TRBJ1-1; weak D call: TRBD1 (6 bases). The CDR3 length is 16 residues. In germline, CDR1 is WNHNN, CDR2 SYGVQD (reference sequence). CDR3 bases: TGCGCCAGCAGCGGACTTCGACAGGCCCCCAACACTAAAGCTTTCTTT. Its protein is CASSGLRQAPNTKAFF.

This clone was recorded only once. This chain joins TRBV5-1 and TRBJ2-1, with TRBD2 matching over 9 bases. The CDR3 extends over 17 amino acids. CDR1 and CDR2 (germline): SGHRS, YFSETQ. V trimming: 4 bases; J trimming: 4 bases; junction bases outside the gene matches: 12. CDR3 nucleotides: TGCGCCAGCAGCCCCCAGAAGACTAGCGGAGGGTACAATGAGCAGTTCTTC. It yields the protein CASSPQKTSGGYNEQFF.

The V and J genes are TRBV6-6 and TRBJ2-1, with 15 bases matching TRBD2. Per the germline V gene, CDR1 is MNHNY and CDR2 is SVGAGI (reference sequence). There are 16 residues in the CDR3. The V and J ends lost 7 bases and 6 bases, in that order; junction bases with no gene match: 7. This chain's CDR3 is CASTGLAGGFGNEQFF. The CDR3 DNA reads TGTGCCAGCACCGGACTAGCGGGGGGGTTCGGCAATGAGCAGTTCTTC.

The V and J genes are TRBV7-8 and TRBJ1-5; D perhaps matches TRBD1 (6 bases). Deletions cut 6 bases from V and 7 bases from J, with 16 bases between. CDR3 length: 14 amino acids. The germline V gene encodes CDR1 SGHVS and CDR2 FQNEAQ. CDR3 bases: TGTGCCAGCAGACACGGGACAAGGGAACAGCCCCAGCATTTT. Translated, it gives CASRHGTREQPQHF.

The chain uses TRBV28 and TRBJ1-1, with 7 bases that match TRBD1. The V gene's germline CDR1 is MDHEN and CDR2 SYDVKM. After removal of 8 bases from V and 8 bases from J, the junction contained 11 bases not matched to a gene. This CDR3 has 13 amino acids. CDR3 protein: CASALDRVAEAFF. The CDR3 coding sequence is TGTGCCAGCGCCCTCGACAGGGTGGCCGAAGCTTTCTTT.

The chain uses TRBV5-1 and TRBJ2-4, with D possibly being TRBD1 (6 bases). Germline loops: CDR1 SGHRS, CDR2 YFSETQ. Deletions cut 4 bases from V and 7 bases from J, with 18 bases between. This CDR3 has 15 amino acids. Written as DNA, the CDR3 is TGCGCCAGCAGCGGAGCGACAGGTCGGATGAACATTCAGTACTTC. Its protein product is CASSGATGRMNIQYF.

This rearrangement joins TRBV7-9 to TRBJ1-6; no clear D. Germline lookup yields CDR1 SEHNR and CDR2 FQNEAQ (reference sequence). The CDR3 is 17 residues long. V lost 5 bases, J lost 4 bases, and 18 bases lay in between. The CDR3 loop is CASSPQGGPVYNSPLHF. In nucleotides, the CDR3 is TGTGCCAGCAGCCCCCAAGGCGGGCCAGTATATAATTCACCCCTCCACTTT.

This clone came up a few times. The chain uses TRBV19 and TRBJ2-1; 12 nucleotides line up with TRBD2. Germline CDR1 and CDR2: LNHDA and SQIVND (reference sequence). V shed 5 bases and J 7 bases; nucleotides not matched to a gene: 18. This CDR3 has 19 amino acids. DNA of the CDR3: TGTGCCAGTAGTCTTGGACTAGCGGGGTTCTTCAGGGAGGTGAATGAGCAGTTCTTC. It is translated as CASSLGLAGFFREVNEQFF.

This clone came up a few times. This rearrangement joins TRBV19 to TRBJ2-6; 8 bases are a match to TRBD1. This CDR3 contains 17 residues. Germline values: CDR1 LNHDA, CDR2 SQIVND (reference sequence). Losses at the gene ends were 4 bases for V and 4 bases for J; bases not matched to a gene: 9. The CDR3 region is CASSSTGQGFGANVLTF. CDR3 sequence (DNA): TGTGCCAGTAGTAGTACCGGACAGGGTTTCGGGGCCAACGTCCTGACTTTC.

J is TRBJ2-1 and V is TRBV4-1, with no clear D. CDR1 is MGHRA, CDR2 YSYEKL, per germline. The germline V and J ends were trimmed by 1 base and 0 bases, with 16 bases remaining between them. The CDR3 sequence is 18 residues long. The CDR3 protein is CASSQVLGALSSYNEQFF. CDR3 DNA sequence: TGCGCCAGCAGCCAAGTGTTAGGAGCGCTGAGCTCCTACAATGAGCAGTTCTTC.

The CDR3 coding sequence is TGTGCCAGCAGTCGGACAGGGTCCATCGGGGAGCTGTTTTTT. It yields the protein CASSRTGSIGELFF. The V call is TRBV6-1, the J call TRBJ2-2, with TRBD1 matching over 8 bases. Per germline, CDR1 MNHNS and CDR2 SASEGT. The CDR3 runs to 14 residues. After removal of 5 bases from V and 7 bases from J, the junction contained 6 bases not matched to a gene.

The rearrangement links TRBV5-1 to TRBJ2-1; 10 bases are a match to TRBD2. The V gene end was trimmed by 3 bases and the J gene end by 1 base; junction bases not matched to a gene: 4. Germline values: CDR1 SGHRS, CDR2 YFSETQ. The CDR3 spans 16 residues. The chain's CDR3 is CASSSSSGGSYNEQFF. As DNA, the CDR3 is TGCGCCAGCAGCTCCTCTAGCGGGGGTTCCTACAATGAGCAGTTCTTC.

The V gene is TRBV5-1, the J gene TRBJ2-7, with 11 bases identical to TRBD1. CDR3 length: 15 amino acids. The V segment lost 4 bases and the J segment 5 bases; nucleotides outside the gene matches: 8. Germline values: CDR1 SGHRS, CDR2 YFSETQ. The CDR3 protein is CASSARTGGSDEQYF. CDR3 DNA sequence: TGCGCCAGCAGCGCCCGGACAGGGGGCTCTGACGAGCAGTACTTC.

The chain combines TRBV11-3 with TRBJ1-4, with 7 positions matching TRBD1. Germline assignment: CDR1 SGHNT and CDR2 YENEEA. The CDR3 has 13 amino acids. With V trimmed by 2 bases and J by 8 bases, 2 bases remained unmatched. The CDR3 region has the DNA TGTGCCAGCAGCTTAACACAGGGGGAAAAACTGTTTTTT. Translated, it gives CASSLTQGEKLFF.

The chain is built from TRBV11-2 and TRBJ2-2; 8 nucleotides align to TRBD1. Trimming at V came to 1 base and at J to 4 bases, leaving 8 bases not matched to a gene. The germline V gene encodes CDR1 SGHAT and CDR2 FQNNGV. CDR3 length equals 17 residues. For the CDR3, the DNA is TGTGCCAGCAGCTTAGTCAGGGGGCGAATTGGCACCGGGGAGCTGTTTTTT. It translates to CASSLVRGRIGTGELFF. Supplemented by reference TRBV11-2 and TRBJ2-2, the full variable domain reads EAGVAQSPRYKIIEKRQSVAFWCNPISGHATLYWYQQILGQGPKLLIQFQNNGVVDDSQLPKDRFSAERLKGVDSTLKIQPAKLEDSAVYLCASSLVRGRIGTGELFFGEGSRLTVL.